Each of the 18 T cell receptor beta chains below was sequenced from the same sample in a study of cytomegalovirus exposure and HLA in healthy donors. A multiplex PCR was run with 60 Vbeta primers and 13 Jbeta primers. Generated by immunoSEQ multiplex PCR, the TCRdb table keeps only in-frame clones and is missing some. The sample has 140,000 or so clones, about 66% seen once. The sequenced sample was PBMCs. These receptors were obtained from a male donor in good health and CMV-seronegative.

This clone appeared a few times. DNA for the CDR3: TGCGCCAGCAGCCCGCTTATGAACATGAAGGGGAACGAGCAGTACTTC. This gives the protein CASSPLMNMKGNEQYF. The V and J genes are TRBV4-1 and TRBJ2-7; D might be TRBD1 (5 bases). Trimming stripped 4 bases from V and 5 bases from J, with 21 bases between. CDR3 length: 16 residues. In germline, CDR1 is MGHRA, CDR2 YSYEKL.

The table lists this clone with a few counts. This chain joins TRBV19 and TRBJ1-4, with 7 bases aligning to TRBD1. This CDR3 is 15 amino acids long. Germline assignment: CDR1 LNHDA and CDR2 SQIVND (reference sequence). The V segment lost 5 bases and the J segment 3 bases; nucleotides outside the gene matches: 6. The CDR3 here is CASSPSGTANEKLFF. CDR3 DNA sequence: TGTGCCAGTAGTCCCTCCGGGACAGCTAATGAAAAACTGTTTTTT.

The J gene is TRBJ2-2, the V gene TRBV5-4; no reliable D call. V was shortened by 0 bases and J by 5 bases, with 5 bases between the two germline ends. CDR1 and CDR2 from the germline V gene are SGHNT and YYREEE (reference sequence). The CDR3 is 13 residues long. CDR3 nucleotide sequence: TGTGCCAGCAGCTTGGGTGTAACCGGGGAGCTGTTTTTT. Translation: CASSLGVTGELFF.

This clone has just a few counts. The chain links TRBV2 to TRBJ2-5, with 7 bases identical to TRBD2. The CDR3 totals 15 residues. Germline trimming cut 7 bases from V and 2 bases from J; bases unmatched to any gene: 10. Germline CDR1 SNHLY, CDR2 FYNNEI. In DNA, the CDR3 is TGTGCCAGCACCCAAACCTCGGGGGGACAAGAGACCCAGTACTTC. Protein sequence: CASTQTSGGQETQYF. The whole variable domain, filled in from reference TRBV2 and TRBJ2-5, reads EPEVTQTPSHQVTQMGQEVILRCVPISNHLYFYWYRQILGQKVEFLVSFYNNEISEKSEIFDDQFSVERPDGSNFTLKIRSTKLEDSAMYFCASTQTSGGQETQYFGPGTRLLVL.

This clone was picked up a small number of times. The J gene is TRBJ2-7, the V gene TRBV30, with TRBD2 identical over 15 bases. Germline loops: CDR1 GTSNPN, CDR2 SVGIG (reference sequence). The CDR3 has 15 amino acids. V lost 4 bases, J lost 1 base, and 2 bases stayed unmatched. The CDR3 DNA sequence: TGTGCCTGGACCGGGACTAGCGGGGGGTCCTACGAGCAGTACTTC. Translating it yields CAWTGTSGGSYEQYF.

The rearrangement uses TRBV5-1 and TRBJ2-5; 11 nucleotides line up with TRBD1. This CDR3 has 14 residues. Per germline, CDR1 SGHRS and CDR2 YFSETQ. Losses at the gene ends were 3 bases for V and 3 bases for J; bases not matched to a gene: 1. The CDR3 DNA reads TGCGCCAGCAGCTGGACAGGGGGCGAAGAGACCCAGTACTTC. Its translation is CASSWTGGEETQYF.

The chain combines TRBV7-6 with TRBJ2-3, with 12 positions matching TRBD2. The ends lost 5 bases at V and 2 bases at J; junction bases unmatched: 5. From germline, CDR1 is SGHVS and CDR2 FNYEAQ. The CDR3 totals 16 residues. The CDR3 is CASSKLAGGNTDTQYF. In nucleotides, the CDR3 is TGTGCCAGCAGCAAACTAGCGGGGGGAAACACAGATACGCAGTATTTT.

The gene calls are TRBV27 and TRBJ2-7; the D is unclear. Germline V gene data show CDR1 as MNHEY and CDR2 as SMNVEV (reference sequence). CDR3 length: 14 amino acids. Between the trimmed V and J ends, which lost 3 bases and 0 bases, there was a span of 9 bases. CDR3 coding DNA: TGTGCCAGCAGTTTTACGGGTTCCTCCTACGAGCAGTACTTC. Translated, it gives CASSFTGSSYEQYF.

This chain links TRBV6-1 with TRBJ1-2, with 8 bases identical to TRBD1. Germline V gene sequence: CDR1 MNHNS, CDR2 SASEGT. The CDR3 sequence is 15 residues long. The V gene end was trimmed by 7 bases and the J gene end by 6 bases; junction bases not matched to a gene: 13. The CDR3 DNA sequence: TGTGCCAGCAACCCCGGACAGGGTTCTGTAGATGGCTACACCTTC. Its translation: CASNPGQGSVDGYTF.

This clone was detected only a few times. CDR3: CASRPAGVYGYTF. CDR3 bases: TGTGCCAGCAGACCCGCAGGGGTCTATGGCTACACCTTC. V and J are TRBV11-1 and TRBJ1-2, with D maybe TRBD1 (6 bases). Trimming left V 6 bases short and J 4 bases short, with 12 bases between. The germline CDR1 and CDR2 sequences are SGHAT and FQDESV (reference sequence). CDR3 length equals 13 residues.

This chain links TRBV18 with TRBJ2-7; 7 bases match TRBD1. The germline V gene has CDR1 KGHSH and CDR2 LQKENI. The CDR3 runs 12 residues. Trimming removed 3 bases from V and 12 bases from J; junction bases left unmatched: 8. The CDR3 region is CASSPGSHRGYF. The CDR3 DNA sequence: TGTGCCAGCTCACCCGGAAGTCACAGGGGGTACTTC.

The chain carries TRBV5-6 and TRBJ2-7; tentative D call: TRBD2 (7 bases). V lost 0 bases, J lost 2 bases, and 15 bases lay in between. The CDR3 runs to 16 residues. Germline lookup yields CDR1 SGHDT and CDR2 YYEEEE. The CDR3 protein is CASSLVGGAQTYEQYF. The CDR3 DNA reads as TGTGCCAGCAGCTTGGTTGGGGGGGCGCAGACCTACGAGCAGTACTTC. The entire variable domain, with the rest obtained from reference TRBV5-6 and TRBJ2-7, is as follows: DAGVTQSPTHLIKTRGQQVTLRCSPKSGHDTVSWYQQALGQGPQFIFQYYEEEERQRGNFPDRFSGHQFPNYSSELNVNALLLGDSALYLCASSLVGGAQTYEQYFGPGTRLTVT.

The chain employs TRBV5-1 and TRBJ2-1; 11 bases are shared with TRBD1. The germline V gene encodes CDR1 SGHRS and CDR2 YFSETQ. The V gene end was trimmed by 4 bases and the J gene end by 7 bases; junction bases not matched to a gene: 10. The CDR3 runs to 16 residues. The CDR3 is CASSPEGQGAGNEQFF. As DNA, the CDR3 is TGCGCCAGCAGCCCAGAAGGACAGGGGGCCGGGAATGAGCAGTTCTTC. The variable domain in full, with the rest retrieved from reference TRBV5-1 and TRBJ2-1, is KAGVTQTPRYLIKTRGQQVTLSCSPISGHRSVSWYQQTPGQGLQFLFEYFSETQRNKGNFPGRFSGRQFSNSRSEMNVSTLELGDSALYLCASSPEGQGAGNEQFFGPGTRLTVL.

This clone was seen a handful of times. The chain employs TRBV6-1 and TRBJ1-3, with D unclear. The length of the CDR3 is 14 residues. Germline assignment: CDR1 MNHNS and CDR2 SASEGT. Trimming removed 1 base from V and 1 base from J, with 5 bases in between. This chain's CDR3 is CASSEDGSGNTIYF. The CDR3 DNA reads TGTGCCAGCAGTGAAGACGGTTCTGGAAACACCATATATTTT.

This chain links TRBV6-5 with TRBJ2-1, with 7 positions matching TRBD1. The CDR3 has 16 residues. Germline V gene sequence: CDR1 MNHEY, CDR2 SVGAGI. With 2 bases clipped from V and 4 bases from J, the junction kept 8 bases outside the gene matches. The CDR3 here is CASSYGVKQGYNEQFF. CDR3 nucleotides: TGTGCCAGCAGTTACGGGGTTAAACAGGGGTACAATGAGCAGTTCTTC.

J is TRBJ1-3 and V is TRBV7-2; unclear D gene. CDR3 length: 15 residues. Germline lookup yields CDR1 SGHTA and CDR2 FQGNSA. V lost 1 base to trimming and J lost 3 bases, with 10 bases between them. CDR3 amino acids: CASSLEIGSGNTIYF. CDR3 bases: TGTGCCAGCAGCTTAGAGATTGGGAGTGGAAACACCATATATTTT.

The CDR3 DNA follows: TGCGCCAGCAGTCCGGGGACAGACTACACTGAAGCTTTCTTT. This sequence encodes CASSPGTDYTEAFF. The rearrangement uses TRBV5-1 and TRBJ1-1, with TRBD1 matching over 7 bases. The junction had 7 bases not matched to a gene; V was cut back by 5 bases and J by 3 bases. CDR1 is SGHRS, CDR2 YFSETQ, per germline. The CDR3 extends over 14 amino acids.

V usage is TRBV9 and J usage is TRBJ1-5, with 11 bases matching TRBD1. Germline CDR1 reads SGDLS; CDR2 reads YYNGEE. This CDR3 has 15 amino acids. Trimming took 3 bases from V and 6 from J; bases not matched to a gene: 5. The CDR3, as DNA: TGTGCCAGCAGCGAAGGGACAGGGGGGATTCAGCCCCAGCATTTT. Residues: CASSEGTGGIQPQHF.